The rows below give T cell receptor beta chains drawn from one sample of a study of T cell responses to AZD1222 COVID-19 vaccine. Method: immunoSEQ multiplex PCR; TCRdb's copy keeps in-frame clones and lacks some. The table records more than 100,000 clones, more than 85% of them present only once. This specimen consisted of peripheral blood, obtained on day 0 of AZD1222 vaccination. The receptors were gathered from an adult in good health. The CDR3 runs from the conserved cysteine through the conserved F or W. A D gene is named only where the DNA matches it firmly. Clone sizes are given selectively: once, few, many, or a class where the clone is expanded.

NA | TRBD2 | TRBJ2-7 | TRBV5-4 | TGTGCCAGCAGCCCTGATAGCGGGAGTAGCGAGCAGTACTTC | CASSPDSGSSEQYF
NA | NA | TRBJ1-1 | TRBV6-2/TRBV6-3 | TGTGCCAGCTGCCAGGGAACTGAAGCTTTCTTT | CASCQGTEAFF
NA | NA | TRBJ2-1 | TRBV14 | TGTGCCAGCAGCCAAGAGTCCCCCGGGGTCTACAATGAGCAGTTCTTC | CASSQESPGVYNEQFF
NA | NA | TRBJ1-5 | TRBV29-1 | TGCAGCGTCGCGGACAGTCCATCGGAGCCCCAGCATTTT | CSVADSPSEPQHF
NA | NA | TRBJ2-5 | TRBV3-1/TRBV3-2 | TGTGCCAGCAGCCAGTTTGCCGGGTCGGAGACCCAGTACTTC | CASSQFAGSETQYF
NA | NA | TRBJ1-1 | TRBV19 | TGTGCCAGTGGCCACCCTGAAGCTTTCTTT | CASGHPEAFF
NA | NA | TRBJ1-2 | TRBV5-1 | TGCGCCAGCAGCTTGGACAGGGTTAACTATGGCTACACCTTC | CASSLDRVNYGYTF
few | NA | TRBJ2-1 | TRBV14 | TGTGCCAGCAGCCAAGACGCGGGACCTGAGCAGTTCTTC | CASSQDAGPEQFF
NA | NA | TRBJ1-2 | TRBV28 | TGTGCCAGCAGCGAGGACCAGAACTATGGCTACACCTTC | CASSEDQNYGYTF
NA | TRBD2 | TRBJ2-5 | TRBV7-6 | TGTGCCAGCAGCCGGACTAGCGGGCCCCAAGAGACCCAGTACTTC | CASSRTSGPQETQYF
NA | NA | TRBJ2-1 | TRBV5-4 | TGTGCCAGCAGCTCCGACCTGGGGACACGGGACGGGTGGCATGAGCAGTTCTTC | CASSSDLGTRDGWHEQFF
NA | NA | TRBJ1-5 | TRBV19 | TGTGCCAGTAGCCCCCTGGCGGGTAGCAATCAGCCCCAGCATTTT | CASSPLAGSNQPQHF
NA | TRBD1 | TRBJ2-3 | TRBV24-1 | TGTGCCACCAGTCAGGGGGCGAGGACAGATACGCAGTATTTT | CATSQGARTDTQYF
NA | TRBD1 | TRBJ1-2 | TRBV5-6 | TGTGCCAGCCAGGACAGGGTTAACTATGGCTACACCTTC | CASQDRVNYGYTF
NA | NA | TRBJ2-5 | TRBV27 | TGTGCCAGCAGTTTACCAGAGACCCAGTACTTC | CASSLPETQYF
NA | NA | TRBJ2-1 | TRBV5-4 | TGTGCCAGCAGCTTGGGCCGGACAGATCACAATGAGCAGTTCTTC | CASSLGRTDHNEQFF
NA | TRBD2 | TRBJ2-4 | TRBV28 | TGTGCCAGCAGCTCCGGGACTAGCGGAGCCAAAAACATTCAGTACTTC | CASSSGTSGAKNIQYF
NA | NA | TRBJ2-3 | TRBV5-1 | TGCGCCAGCAGCTTGGGCAGCAGGTCGGGGACAGATACGCAGTATTTT | CASSLGSRSGTDTQYF
NA | TRBD2 | TRBJ2-7 | TRBV9 | TGTGCCAGCAGCGTAGGGGGAGGGTCCCCCTACGAGCAGTACTTC | CASSVGGGSPYEQYF
NA | TRBD2 | TRBJ2-7 | TRBV9 | TGTGCCAGCAGCCCCAGCGGGGCCTACGAGCAGTACTTC | CASSPSGAYEQYF
NA | TRBD1 | TRBJ2-6 | TRBV9 | TGTGCCAGCAGCCCCCGGGACAGGGGGCCTGGGGCCAACGTCCTGACTTTC | CASSPRDRGPGANVLTF
NA | NA | TRBJ1-2 | TRBV7-2 | TGTGCCAGCAGCACCCGGGCCAAAACCCACTATGGCTACACCTTC | CASSTRAKTHYGYTF
NA | NA | TRBJ2-2 | TRBV6-4 | TGTGCCAGCAGGGGGCCGCGACGCGGGGCCGGGGAGCTGTTTTTT | CASRGPRRGAGELFF
NA | TRBD2 | TRBJ2-1 | TRBV11-2 | TGTGCCAGCAGCTTAGTCGGTAGCGGGAGGAAGGTTTACAATGAGCAGTTCTTC | CASSLVGSGRKVYNEQFF
NA | NA | TRBJ1-5 | TRBV7-8 | TGTGCCAGCAGCTTAGGGGACATGTCCTATCAGCCCCAGCATTTT | CASSLGDMSYQPQHF
NA | NA | TRBJ1-1 | TRBV5-1 | TGCGCCAGCAGCTTTGAGGGGGTGGCGAACACTGAAGCTTTCTTT | CASSFEGVANTEAFF
once | TRBD2 | TRBJ2-7 | TRBV6-5 | TGTGCCAGCAGCAGGACTAGCGGGAGAGACGAGCAGTACTTC | CASSRTSGRDEQYF
NA | NA | TRBJ1-4 | TRBV30 | TGTGCCTGGACGCGAGGGGTCAGTGAAAAACTGTTTTTT | CAWTRGVSEKLFF
NA | NA | TRBJ2-2 | TRBV6-6 | TGTGCCAGCTCGCCGGCCACCGGGGAGCTGTTTTTT | CASSPATGELFF
NA | NA | TRBJ1-1 | TRBV29-1 | TGCAGCGTCGGTGGCAGGGACACTGAAGCTTTCTTT | CSVGGRDTEAFF
NA | TRBD2 | TRBJ2-7 | TRBV4-2 | TGTGCCAGCAGCCAGGGACTAGCGGGAGTCGGCGAGCAGTACTTC | CASSQGLAGVGEQYF
NA | TRBD1 | TRBJ1-4 | TRBV5-5 | TGTGCCAGCAGCTTGGCACAGGGGGGGACTGAAAAACTGTTTTTT | CASSLAQGGTEKLFF
NA | TRBD1 | TRBJ2-1 | TRBV29-1 | TGCAGCGTCTTGAACCCGGGACAGGTAACGGTCTTC | CSVLNPGQVTVF
few | NA | TRBJ2-7 | TRBV6-1 | TGTGCCAGCAGTTCAATCAGGGGACGCGAGCAGTACTTC | CASSSIRGREQYF
once | TRBD2 | TRBJ2-3 | TRBV7-2 | TGTGCCAGCAGCTTGCGGACTAGCGGGAGAAACACGCAGTATTTT | CASSLRTSGRNTQYF
NA | NA | TRBJ2-2 | TRBV28 | TGTGCCAGCAGCCCCAGGGTAGGAACCGGGGAGCTGTTTTTT | CASSPRVGTGELFF
once | NA | TRBJ2-5 | TRBV19 | TGTGCCAGTAGTGTGGATCAAAGTACTCAAGAGACCCAGTACTTC | CASSVDQSTQETQYF
NA | TRBD2 | TRBJ2-2 | TRBV9 | TGTGCCAGCAGCGCACTAGCGGGACTCACCGGGGAGCTGTTTTTT | CASSALAGLTGELFF
once | NA | TRBJ2-2 | TRBV6-5 | TGTGCCAGCAGCGAGCTTCTTAATAGGGGGGAGCTGTTTTTT | CASSELLNRGELFF
NA | NA | TRBJ1-1 | TRBV6-2/TRBV6-3 | TGTGCCAGCAGCGCCCCGCCCCTCACAGGGCATAAAGCTTTCTTT | CASSAPPLTGHKAFF
once | NA | TRBJ2-1 | TRBV5-1 | TGCGCCAGCAGCTTGGGTCAAACGAGCTTGCAGTTCTTC | CASSLGQTSLQFF
NA | TRBD2 | TRBJ2-5 | TRBV15 | TGTGCCACCAGCGGGAGGACTAGCGCCGATCAAGAGACCCAGTACTTC | CATSGRTSADQETQYF
NA | TRBD2 | TRBJ2-1 | TRBV7-9 | TGTGCCAGCAGCTTAGGTTTAGCGGGGAATGAGCAGTTCTTC | CASSLGLAGNEQFF
NA | NA | TRBJ2-2 | TRBV27 | TGTGCCAGCAGCCTACGGCGGGCGAACACCGGGGAGCTGTTTTTT | CASSLRRANTGELFF
NA | NA | TRBJ2-5 | TRBV7-3 | TGTGCCAGCAGCTTAAAGGTCCCGCGGGACTCAGAGACCCAGTACTTC | CASSLKVPRDSETQYF
NA | TRBD1 | TRBJ2-2 | TRBV27 | TGTGCCAGCAGTACCCAACCGGGACAGACGAACACCGGGGAGCTGTTTTTT | CASSTQPGQTNTGELFF
NA | TRBD1 | TRBJ1-1 | TRBV14 | TGTGCCAGCAGCTCCCGGACAGGGCGGAACACTGAAGCTTTCTTT | CASSSRTGRNTEAFF
NA | TRBD1 | TRBJ1-2 | TRBV10-1 | TGCGCCAGCAGTGAGGCCCGGGACAGGAGCTACACCTTC | CASSEARDRSYTF
NA | TRBD2 | TRBJ2-3 | TRBV14 | TGTGCCAGCAGCCAAGTCTCCCCTAGCGGGGGCGGAGATACGCAGTATTTT | CASSQVSPSGGGDTQYF
NA | TRBD1 | TRBJ1-5 | TRBV6-5 | TGTGCCAGCAGGGGGACAGGGTTAAGCAATCAGCCCCAGCATTTT | CASRGTGLSNQPQHF
NA | TRBD1 | TRBJ2-5 | TRBV7-8 | TGTGCCAGCAGCCCGAACTTCGGGACAGGGGGTCTTACCACGGAGACCCAGTACTTC | CASSPNFGTGGLTTETQYF
NA | TRBD2 | TRBJ2-3 | TRBV19 | TGTGCCAGTAGTACCCCCGGGACTAGCGGGAGGAGGACCACAGATACGCAGTATTTT | CASSTPGTSGRRTTDTQYF
once | NA | TRBJ2-7 | TRBV27 | TGTGCCAGCAGTTTTGGGCGGGAATCCTACGAGCAGTACTTC | CASSFGRESYEQYF
NA | TRBD1 | TRBJ1-5 | TRBV28 | TGTGCCAGCAGTGCCGGGACAGGGGACAATCAGCCCCAGCATTTT | CASSAGTGDNQPQHF
NA | TRBD2 | TRBJ2-3 | TRBV5-1 | TGCGCCAGCAGCTTGGGTACCCCCGGGAGGGATACGCAGTATTTT | CASSLGTPGRDTQYF